This TCR beta chain was recovered during a study of tumor-infiltrating lymphocytes in oesophageal squamous cell carcinoma. This clonotype showed up just once. Germline V gene sequence: CDR1 SGHTA, CDR2 FQGNSA. The CDR3 runs 16 residues. MiXCR, run by TCRdb on the PCR reads, gives a single entry per CDR3 protein. The sample holds fewer than 25,000 distinct CDR3 sequences, roughly 40% seen once. Sequencing used esophageal tumor tissue. The origin of this receptor is a male donor with esophageal squamous cell carcinoma. This sequence joins TRBV7-2 and TRBJ2-6; TRBD2 aligns across 11 bases. The J call may be incorrect, as the DNA end agrees better with TRBJ2-7. CDR3 nucleotide sequence: TGTGCCAGCAGCCTAAATAGCGGGAGGGGCACAGATACGCAGTACTTC. This translates into CASSLNSGRGTDTQYF.